These 24 T cell receptor beta chains share one sample of origin, sequenced in a study of T cell responses to AZD1222 COVID-19 vaccine. The repertoire was sequenced with immunoSEQ multiplex PCR; TCRdb's copy has only in-frame clones and lacks some. Of about 110,000 clones listed, more than 70% are singletons. The starting material was peripheral blood, obtained on day 0 of AZD1222 vaccination. The origin of the receptors is an adult in good health.

This chain connects TRBV28 to TRBJ2-7; D call uncertain. Trimming removed 6 bases from V and 9 bases from J, with 12 bases in between. This CDR3 has 11 amino acids. The germline gives CDR1 MDHEN, CDR2 SYDVKM. The CDR3 bases are TGTGCCAGCAGCCATGTCTCGGGGCAGTACTTC. Its protein product is CASSHVSGQYF. Combining the CDR3 with reference TRBV28 and TRBJ2-7 gives the whole variable domain DVKVTQSSRYLVKRTGEKVFLECVQDMDHENMFWYRQDPGLGLRLIYFSYDVKMKEKGDIPEGYSVSREKKERFSLILESASTNQTSMYLCASSHVSGQYFGPGTRLTVT.

The chain has TRBV21-1 and TRBJ1-1. TRBV21-1 is listed as a pseudogene. This CDR3 spans 12 amino acids. The CDR3 spells CASRGTNTEAFF. For the CDR3, the DNA is TGTGCCAGCCGTGGTACGAACACTGAAGCTTTCTTT.

V usage is TRBV18 and J usage is TRBJ1-3; D remains ambiguous. The CDR3 length is 14 residues. Germline values: CDR1 KGHSH, CDR2 LQKENI. Trimming shortened V by 6 bases and J by 0 bases, and 9 bases separated the two germline ends. The CDR3 sequence: CASSEELSGNTIYF. CDR3 nucleotides: TGTGCCAGCTCGGAGGAACTCTCTGGAAACACCATATATTTT.

The chain employs TRBV19 and TRBJ2-2, with a weak D call TRBD1 (5 bases). The germline V gene has CDR1 LNHDA and CDR2 SQIVND (reference sequence). This CDR3 region has 17 residues. V dropped 5 bases and J dropped 0 bases, with 16 bases sitting between them. The CDR3 reads CASSPKVWGSNTGELFF. CDR3 nucleotides: TGTGCCAGTAGTCCCAAGGTTTGGGGCTCGAACACCGGGGAGCTGTTTTTT.

The chain has TRBV18 and TRBJ2-5; D not resolved. The germline V gene has CDR1 KGHSH and CDR2 LQKENI. The CDR3 runs 12 residues. V gave up 3 bases and J gave up 5 bases, with 7 bases separating them. CDR3 DNA: TGTGCCAGCTCACCGGTCGGGGAGACCCAGTACTTC. Amino acids: CASSPVGETQYF.

The gene calls are TRBV10-3 and TRBJ2-2; TRBD2 agrees at 8 bases. The J segment lost 5 bases and the V segment lost 5 bases, leaving 1 base of the junction unmatched. Germline V CDR1 and CDR2: ENHRY, SYGVKD. The CDR3 sequence is 13 residues long. The DNA for the CDR3 is TGTGCCATCAGTCGGGAGGGAACCGGGGAGCTGTTTTTT. It encodes CAISREGTGELFF.

The V and J genes are TRBV19 and TRBJ1-1; D gene ambiguous. The CDR3 consists of 14 residues. V shed 4 bases and J shed 0 bases, with 9 bases lying between them. The germline gives CDR1 LNHDA, CDR2 SQIVND (reference sequence). Here the CDR3 DNA reads TGTGCCAGTAGTAAGGAAGGGTTGAACACTGAAGCTTTCTTT. Amino acids: CASSKEGLNTEAFF.

The chain links TRBV27 to TRBJ1-2, with D unclear. Germline CDR1 reads MNHEY; CDR2 reads SMNVEV (reference sequence). This CDR3 has 18 amino acids. V lost 4 bases to trimming and J lost 1 base, with 22 bases between them. In DNA form, the CDR3 reads TGTGCCAGCAGTTCACTCGGCCAGGCGGGATTCATTAACTATGGCTACACCTTC. Translating it yields CASSSLGQAGFINYGYTF.

V is TRBV28 and J is TRBJ1-1; tentatively, D is TRBD1 (5 bases). The germline gives CDR1 MDHEN, CDR2 SYDVKM. Trimming left V 2 bases short and J 3 bases short, with 16 bases between. This CDR3 region has 16 residues. The CDR3 DNA is TGTGCCAGCAGTTTAGGTGGGGGAGGGAAGGACACTGAAGCTTTCTTT. It translates to CASSLGGGGKDTEAFF.

J is TRBJ2-2 and V is TRBV7-3; TRBD1 matches at 8 bases. CDR3 size: 16 residues. Germline V gene lookup returns CDR1 SGHTA and CDR2 FQGTGA. V dropped 3 bases and J dropped 3; count of bases not matched to a gene: 6. The CDR3 here is CASSFRGPTDTGELFF. Written as DNA, the CDR3 is TGTGCCAGCAGCTTCAGGGGGCCGACGGACACCGGGGAGCTGTTTTTT.

The gene calls are TRBV24-1 and TRBJ2-5, with 7 nucleotides matching TRBD1. This CDR3 comprises 15 residues. The junction had 5 bases not matched to a gene; V was cut back by 4 bases and J by 1 base. In germline, CDR1 is KGHDR, CDR2 SFDVKD. The CDR3 loop reads CATSDTGTVQETQYF. The CDR3 region has the DNA TGTGCCACCAGTGACACAGGGACAGTCCAAGAGACCCAGTACTTC.

This chain joins TRBV4-1 and TRBJ1-5, with D maybe TRBD1 (5 bases). V was pared by 5 bases and J by 0 bases, with 11 bases between. The CDR3 is 15 amino acids. Germline assignment: CDR1 MGHRA and CDR2 YSYEKL. The DNA for the CDR3 is TGCGCCAGCAGCTTCCGACAGAGTAGCAATCAGCCCCAGCATTTT. Encoded protein: CASSFRQSSNQPQHF.

This chain uses TRBV5-1 with TRBJ2-1, with D perhaps TRBD2 (6 bases). CDR3 length: 16 residues. The V and J ends lost 0 bases and 4 bases respectively, with 14 bases between them. Per the germline V gene, CDR1 is SGHRS and CDR2 is YFSETQ. This chain's CDR3 is CASSLEPGVKYNEQFF. CDR3 nucleotide sequence: TGCGCCAGCAGCTTGGAGCCGGGGGTTAAATACAATGAGCAGTTCTTC. The variable domain in full, completed from reference TRBV5-1 and TRBJ2-1, reads KAGVTQTPRYLIKTRGQQVTLSCSPISGHRSVSWYQQTPGQGLQFLFEYFSETQRNKGNFPGRFSGRQFSNSRSEMNVSTLELGDSALYLCASSLEPGVKYNEQFFGPGTRLTVL.

The rearrangement links TRBV28 to TRBJ1-6, with D possibly matching TRBD1 (5 bases). The CDR3 loop spans 14 amino acids. Looked up from germline, CDR1 is MDHEN and CDR2 is SYDVKM. With 2 bases removed from V and 10 bases from J, the gap between germline ends came to 12 bases. Here the CDR3 reads CASSLRDVGSPLHF. The CDR3 nucleotides are TGTGCCAGCAGTTTAAGGGACGTAGGATCACCCCTCCACTTT.

This chain uses TRBV27 with TRBJ1-5, with D perhaps matching TRBD1 (5 bases). CDR1 is MNHEY and CDR2 is SMNVEV in the germline V gene (reference sequence). The CDR3 extends over 13 amino acids. V was clipped by 6 bases and J by 6 bases, with 12 bases between them. CDR3 region: CASSQTVGQPQHF. CDR3 in DNA: TGTGCCAGCAGCCAGACAGTGGGTCAGCCCCAGCATTTT.

The J gene is TRBJ1-2, the V gene TRBV10-2, with D hard to call. V was shortened by 2 bases and J by 8 bases, with 12 bases between the two germline ends. The CDR3 is 13 residues long. The germline V gene has CDR1 WSHSY and CDR2 SAAADI. CDR3 protein: CASSEVYVKGYTF. The CDR3, as DNA: TGCGCCAGCAGTGAGGTTTACGTCAAGGGCTACACCTTC.

This clone has just one count. Distinct nucleotide sequences in the sample also encode this CDR3. The rearrangement links TRBV28 to TRBJ1-1; the match to TRBD1 covers 9 bases. Unmatched junction bases numbered 1, after V lost 6 bases and J lost 2 bases. The CDR3 is 13 residues long. CDR1 MDHEN and CDR2 SYDVKM come from the germline V gene. The CDR3 is CASRGQGNTEAFF. The CDR3 DNA is TGTGCCAGCAGGGGACAGGGAAACACTGAAGCTTTCTTT.

The chain combines TRBV27 with TRBJ2-5; 7 bases match TRBD2. V was pared by 4 bases and J by 2 bases, with 7 bases of the junction left unmatched. Germline CDR1 MNHEY, CDR2 SMNVEV (reference sequence). CDR3 length: 15 amino acids. CDR3 nucleotides: TGTGCCAGCAGTTGGCGGGGAGCGGGACAAGAGACCCAGTACTTC. Translating gives CASSWRGAGQETQYF.

The chain has TRBV10-3 and TRBJ1-1; unclear D gene. Trimming stripped 3 bases from V and 0 bases from J, with 5 bases between. The CDR3 extends over 13 amino acids. Looked up from germline, CDR1 is ENHRY and CDR2 is SYGVKD. The CDR3, as DNA: TGTGCCATCAGTGATGGGTTGAACACTGAAGCTTTCTTT. This encodes CAISDGLNTEAFF.

The chain has TRBV24-1 and TRBJ2-2, with D unclear. Trimming pared 7 bases from V and 1 base from J, leaving 3 bases between. The CDR3 is 12 amino acids. The germline CDR1 and CDR2 sequences are KGHDR and SFDVKD. The CDR3 nucleotides read TGTGCCACCAGGCTGAACACCGGGGAGCTGTTTTTT. Translated, it gives CATRLNTGELFF.

The gene calls are TRBV18 and TRBJ1-5; D is unresolved. Deletions cut 2 bases from V and 2 bases from J, with 10 bases between. This CDR3 comprises 15 residues. The germline gives CDR1 KGHSH, CDR2 LQKENI. CDR3 amino acids: CASSPGPQGNQPQHF. In nucleotides, the CDR3 is TGTGCCAGCTCACCAGGCCCCCAAGGCAATCAGCCCCAGCATTTT. The full variable domain, in which reference TRBV18 and TRBJ1-5 provide the parts outside the CDR3, is NAGVMQNPRHLVRRRGQEARLRCSPMKGHSHVYWYRQLPEEGLKFMVYLQKENIIDESGMPKERFSAEFPKEGPSILRIQQVVRGDSAAYFCASSPGPQGNQPQHFGDGTRLSIL.

The genes are TRBV19 and TRBJ1-4; TRBD1 matches at 7 bases. V lost 6 bases to trimming and J lost 5 bases; unmatched junction nucleotides: 6. This CDR3 region has 14 residues. Germline V CDR1 and CDR2: LNHDA, SQIVND (reference sequence). The CDR3 DNA reads as TGTGCCAGTAGGGCCGGGACAGTGAATGAAAAACTGTTTTTT. Translation gives CASRAGTVNEKLFF.

V is TRBV5-4 and J is TRBJ1-1, with D tentatively TRBD1 (5 bases). Germline assignment: CDR1 SGHNT and CDR2 YYREEE (reference sequence). The CDR3 totals 15 residues. Between the trimmed V and J ends, which lost 4 bases and 2 bases, there was a span of 15 bases. Here the CDR3 reads CASSRQTTVNTEAFF. CDR3 in DNA: TGTGCCAGCAGCCGCCAGACGACAGTAAACACTGAAGCTTTCTTT.

The CDR3 nucleotides read TGTGCCAGCACCAGGACAGGGGGCACAGATACGCAGTATTTT. Its translation is CASTRTGGTDTQYF. This rearrangement joins TRBV3-1 (or the pseudogene TRBV3-2) to TRBJ2-3; TRBD1 matches at 9 bases. Unmatched junction bases numbered 3, after V lost 7 bases and J lost 1 base. This CDR3 comprises 14 residues. Germline V lookup: CDR1 LGHDT, CDR2 YNNKEL (reference sequence).